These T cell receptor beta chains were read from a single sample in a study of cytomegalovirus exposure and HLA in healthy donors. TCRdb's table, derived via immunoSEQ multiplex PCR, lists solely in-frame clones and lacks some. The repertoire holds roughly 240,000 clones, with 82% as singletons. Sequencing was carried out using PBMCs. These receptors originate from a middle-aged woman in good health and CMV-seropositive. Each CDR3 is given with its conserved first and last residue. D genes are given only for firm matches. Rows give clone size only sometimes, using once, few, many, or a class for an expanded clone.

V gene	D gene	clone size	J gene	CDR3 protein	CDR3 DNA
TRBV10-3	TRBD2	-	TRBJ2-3	CAISPTSGSGTDTQYF	TGTGCCATCAGTCCGACTAGCGGGAGTGGCACAGATACGCAGTATTTT
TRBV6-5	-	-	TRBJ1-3	CASGMGRGNTIYF	TGTGCCAGCGGGATGGGGCGGGGAAACACCATATATTTT
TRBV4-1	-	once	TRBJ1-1	CASSQWGGNTEAFF	TGCGCCAGCAGCCAATGGGGGGGGAACACTGAAGCTTTCTTT
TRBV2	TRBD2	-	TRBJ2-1	CASSEGASGDNNEQFF	TGTGCCAGCAGTGAAGGGGCTAGCGGGGACAACAATGAGCAGTTCTTC
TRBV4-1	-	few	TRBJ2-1	CASSQGLTTQFF	TGCGCCAGCAGCCAAGGTTTAACTACACAGTTCTTC
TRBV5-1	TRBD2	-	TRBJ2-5	CASSLVLAGRETQYF	TGCGCCAGCAGCTTGGTACTAGCGGGGAGAGAGACCCAGTACTTC
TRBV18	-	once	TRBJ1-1	CASSPGSGDTEAFF	TGTGCCAGCTCCCCAGGGAGCGGGGACACTGAAGCTTTCTTT
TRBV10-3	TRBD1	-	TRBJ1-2	CAISKSSGGGGYTF	TGTGCCATCAGTAAGTCTTCAGGGGGAGGAGGCTACACCTTC
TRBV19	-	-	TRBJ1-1	CASSPGGGNTEAFF	TGTGCCAGTAGTCCTGGGGGGGGGAACACTGAAGCTTTCTTT
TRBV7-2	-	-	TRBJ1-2	CASSLTPPDSNYGYTF	TGTGCCAGCAGCTTAACCCCCCCGGACAGTAACTATGGCTACACCTTC
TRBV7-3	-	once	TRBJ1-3	CASSLVGGKGNTIYF	TGTGCCAGCAGCCTCGTCGGGGGTAAAGGAAACACCATATATTTT
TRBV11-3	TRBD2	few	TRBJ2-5	CASSSGLAGGPGETQYF	TGTGCCAGCAGCTCGGGACTAGCGGGAGGGCCGGGGGAGACCCAGTACTTC
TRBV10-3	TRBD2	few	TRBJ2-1	CAIRPSSGRVGNEQFF	TGTGCCATCAGGCCCTCTAGCGGGAGGGTCGGGAATGAGCAGTTCTTC
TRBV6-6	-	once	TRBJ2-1	CASSPNSYNEQFF	TGTGCCAGCAGTCCTAACTCCTACAATGAGCAGTTCTTC
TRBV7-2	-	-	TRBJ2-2	CASSLAPDTGELFF	TGTGCCAGCAGCTTAGCCCCGGACACCGGGGAGCTGTTTTTT
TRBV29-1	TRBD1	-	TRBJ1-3	CSVEGRTGDSGNTIYF	TGCAGCGTTGAAGGCCGGACAGGCGACTCTGGAAACACCATATATTTT
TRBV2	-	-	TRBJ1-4	CASRRNQGPKPFSNEKLFF	TGTGCCAGCAGAAGAAACCAGGGGCCCAAACCATTCTCCAATGAAAAACTGTTTTTT
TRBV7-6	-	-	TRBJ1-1	CASSLNPQTNTEAFF	TGTGCCAGCAGCTTAAACCCACAGACGAACACTGAAGCTTTCTTT
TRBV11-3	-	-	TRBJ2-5	CASSLNGRETQYF	TGTGCCAGCAGCTTAAATGGGAGGGAGACCCAGTACTTC
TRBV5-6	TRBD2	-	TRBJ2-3	CASSFSVSSGTSTDTQYF	TGTGCCAGCAGCTTCAGCGTATCTAGCGGGACTAGCACAGATACGCAGTATTTT
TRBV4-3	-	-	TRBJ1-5	CASSQDTLVGNQPQHF	TGCGCCAGCAGCCAAGATACTCTTGTGGGCAATCAGCCCCAGCATTTT
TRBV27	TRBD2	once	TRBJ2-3	CASTPRALAGELDTQYF	TGTGCCAGCACTCCCCGGGCACTAGCGGGAGAGTTAGATACGCAGTATTTT
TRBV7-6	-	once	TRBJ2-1	CASSLASGTYNEQFF	TGTGCCAGCAGCTTAGCGTCAGGGACCTACAATGAGCAGTTCTTC
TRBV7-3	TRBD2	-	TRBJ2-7	CASSSWTSGNSYEQYF	TGTGCCAGCAGTTCCTGGACTAGCGGGAATTCCTACGAGCAGTACTTC
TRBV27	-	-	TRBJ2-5	CASSPRVRRQESQYF	TGTGCCAGCAGTCCCCGGGTCCGGAGGCAAGAGTCCCAGTACTTC
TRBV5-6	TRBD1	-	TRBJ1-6	CASSLFSVRQGSSPLHF	TGTGCCAGCAGCTTGTTCAGCGTCCGACAGGGGAGTTCACCCCTCCACTTT
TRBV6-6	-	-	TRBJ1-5	CASSSTSDPSNQPQHF	TGTGCCAGCAGTTCGACTTCCGACCCTAGCAATCAGCCCCAGCATTTT
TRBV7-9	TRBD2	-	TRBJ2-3	CASSPTSGGAGDTQYF	TGTGCCAGCAGCCCGACTAGCGGGGGGGCCGGGGATACGCAGTATTTT
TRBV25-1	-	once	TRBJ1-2	CASSEYSGSGSYGYTF	TGTGCCAGCAGTGAATATTCGGGGTCCGGATCCTATGGCTACACCTTC
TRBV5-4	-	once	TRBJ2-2	CASSLDPGTYTGELFF	TGTGCCAGCAGCTTAGACCCGGGGACTTACACCGGGGAGCTGTTTTTT
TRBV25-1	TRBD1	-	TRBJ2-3	CASSVNSGTGADTQYF	TGTGCCAGCAGTGTAAATTCCGGGACAGGGGCAGATACGCAGTATTTT
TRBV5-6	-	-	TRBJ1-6	CASGRTIRNSPLHF	TGTGCCAGCGGACGGACTATAAGGAATTCACCCCTCCACTTT
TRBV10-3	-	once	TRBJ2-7	CAISAWRSGGYEQYF	TGTGCCATCAGTGCCTGGCGTAGCGGCGGGTACGAGCAGTACTTC
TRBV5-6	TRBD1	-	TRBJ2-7	CASTRGGYSYEQYF	TGTGCCAGCACCCGAGGGGGCTACTCCTACGAGCAGTACTTC
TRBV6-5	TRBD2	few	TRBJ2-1	CASSSGLAGAKNIQFF	TGTGCCAGCAGTTCAGGACTAGCGGGAGCCAAAAACATTCAGTTCTTC
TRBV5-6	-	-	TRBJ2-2	CASSSLQGPGELFF	TGTGCCAGCAGCTCATTACAGGGCCCCGGGGAGCTGTTTTTT
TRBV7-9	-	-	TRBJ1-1	CASSLAGVNTEAFF	TGTGCCAGCAGCTTAGCAGGGGTGAACACTGAAGCTTTCTTT
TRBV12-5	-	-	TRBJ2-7	CASGFIPRGKPEYEQYF	TGTGCTAGTGGTTTTATCCCCCGGGGAAAGCCTGAGTACGAGCAGTACTTC
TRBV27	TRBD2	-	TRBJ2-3	CASGRFSGRAADTQYF	TGTGCCAGCGGGCGATTTAGCGGGAGGGCCGCAGATACGCAGTATTTT
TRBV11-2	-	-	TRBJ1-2	CASSLDRDSYGYTF	TGTGCCAGCAGCTTAGACAGGGACTCCTATGGCTACACCTTC
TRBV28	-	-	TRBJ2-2	CASSFEGPRTGELFF	TGTGCCAGCAGTTTTGAGGGCCCTCGCACCGGGGAGCTGTTTTTT
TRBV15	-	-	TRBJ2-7	CATSPRPDRLDRRNYEQYF	TGTGCCACCAGCCCCCGACCGGATAGGCTTGATCGGCGGAATTACGAGCAGTACTTC
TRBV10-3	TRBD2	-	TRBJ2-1	CAIKNGLASKEQFF	TGTGCCATCAAAAATGGACTAGCCTCGAAAGAGCAGTTCTTC
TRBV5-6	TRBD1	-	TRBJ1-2	CASSQLMDRISGYTF	TGTGCCAGCAGCCAACTGATGGACAGGATTAGTGGCTACACCTTC
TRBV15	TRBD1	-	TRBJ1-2	CATSSPHSGTDAYGYTF	TGTGCCACCAGCAGTCCCCATTCCGGGACAGATGCTTATGGCTACACCTTC
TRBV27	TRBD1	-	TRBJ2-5	CASSLAWQGETQYF	TGTGCCAGCAGTTTGGCGTGGCAGGGGGAAACCCAGTACTTC
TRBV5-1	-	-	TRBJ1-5	CASSAQGGNQPQHF	TGCGCCAGCAGCGCCCAGGGTGGCAATCAGCCCCAGCATTTT
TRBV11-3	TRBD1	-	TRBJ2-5	CASTPQGEETQYF	TGTGCCAGCACCCCCCAGGGGGAGGAGACCCAGTACTTC
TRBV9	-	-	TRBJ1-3	CASSPWGGSGNTIYF	TGTGCCAGCAGCCCTTGGGGGGGTTCTGGAAACACCATATATTTT
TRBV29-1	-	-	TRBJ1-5	CSVAQGRNQPQHF	TGCAGCGTTGCTCAGGGCCGAAATCAGCCCCAGCATTTT
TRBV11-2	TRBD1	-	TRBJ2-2	CASSPQTGVTGELFF	TGTGCCAGCAGCCCACAGACAGGGGTGACCGGGGAGCTGTTTTTT
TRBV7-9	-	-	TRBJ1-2	CASSFSRGGGFGHGYTF	TGTGCCAGCAGCTTCTCTAGAGGGGGGGGGTTCGGTCATGGCTACACCTTC
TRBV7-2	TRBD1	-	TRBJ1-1	CASSFFTTGTVTEAFF	TGTGCCAGCAGCTTTTTTACGACAGGGACGGTCACTGAAGCTTTCTTT
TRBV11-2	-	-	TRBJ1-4	CASSPSFRVRNEKLFF	TGTGCCAGCAGCCCGTCTTTCAGGGTTAGGAATGAAAAACTGTTTTTT
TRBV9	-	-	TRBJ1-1	CASRRPLEDTEAFF	TGTGCCAGCAGACGTCCCCTCGAGGACACTGAAGCTTTCTTT